What follows is one T cell receptor (beta chain) and its context. These data belong to a study of response to subunit inactivated influenza vaccine. The V gene's germline CDR1 is SGHAT and CDR2 FQNNGV. The CDR3 runs 14 residues. Trimming took 5 bases from V and 6 from J, leaving 15 bases between them. TCRdb analysed the RT-PCR reads with MiXCR anew, one entry per CDR3 protein. The sample has about 540,000 distinct CDR3 sequences; less than 25% are singletons. These data were also filed under a second study, of T cells expressing NK-cell markers. In that study: It was by 5'RACE template switching with UMIs that TCR beta cDNA was made. Most of the eight sequenced donors tested HCMV-seropositive; one tested seronegative. Six of the donors carried dominant NKG2C+ clonotypes that took up about 1.0-7.5% of their CD8+ T cells. For several donors, these clonotypes were likewise the leading ones in the CD3+CD56-NKG2C+ fraction.

The sample consisted of CD4+ T cells sorted from PBMCs, taken approximately 12 days after vaccination. The sequence came from a man in his forties or fifties who received an inactivated influenza vaccine. This chain links TRBV11-2 with TRBJ2-3; no definite D call. The CDR3 spells CASSLLSSVDTQYF. In DNA, the CDR3 is TGTGCCAGCAGCCTACTTAGTTCGGTGGATACGCAGTATTTT.